The rows below give T cell receptor beta chains drawn from one sample of a study of T cells after posttransplantation cyclophosphamide. The repertoire was sequenced with immunoSEQ multiplex PCR; TCRdb's copy has only in-frame clones and lacks some. There are approximately 17,000 clones in the sample; roughly nine tenths occur only once, and approximately 0.53% lies in the top ten. The sequencing here drew on CD4+ T cells sorted from blood, taken after allogeneic stem cell transplant with posttransplant cyclophosphamide. The receptor set was obtained from a male patient aged 60 to 75 who received an allogeneic stem cell transplant from a related donor and was CMV-positive. The graft donor may be the source of some T cells. Both conserved end residues are part of each CDR3.

V gene,J gene,CDR3 protein
TRBV30,TRBJ2-7,CAWSLGLDYEQYF
TRBV7-3,TRBJ1-6,CASSANSRGYNSPLHF
TRBV7-2,TRBJ2-4,CASSLVAGGAQNIQYF
TRBV20-1,TRBJ2-1,CSAPNSGEQFF
TRBV6-1,TRBJ2-1,CASIRQVADEQFF
TRBV10-1,TRBJ2-7,CASSDLSGQGRYEQYF
TRBV25-1,TRBJ2-5,CASSDQGSQTQYF
TRBV14,TRBJ2-2,CASRPGTGSTGELFF
TRBV28,TRBJ1-2,CASSDSRGPYGYTF
TRBV9,TRBJ1-4,CASSVAAGQGTGEKLFF
TRBV10-3,TRBJ1-2,CAISSAWDSNYGYTF
TRBV7-6,TRBJ2-5,CASSLGRGETQYF
TRBV7-3,TRBJ2-5,CASSLSQGAETQYF
TRBV6-5,TRBJ2-5,CASRLQGAGETQYF
TRBV28,TRBJ2-3,CASSSPSGGDTDTQYF
TRBV29-1,TRBJ1-5,CSATVSLNQPQHF
TRBV19,TRBJ2-5,CATSNWSYQETQYF
TRBV7-9,TRBJ2-1,CASSPGLRNEQFF
TRBV6-5,TRBJ2-7,CASSYSGGTYEQYF
TRBV6-5,TRBJ1-5,CASSYSSYSNQPQHF
TRBV7-8,TRBJ2-7,CASSLAIIAGGPSPYEQYF
TRBV20-1,TRBJ1-2,CSADSYGYTF
TRBV5-6,TRBJ1-2,CASSYDRVYGYTF
TRBV4-3,TRBJ1-1,CASSQDREGRMNTEAFF
TRBV4-1,TRBJ2-5,CASSQGQGLETQYF
TRBV11-2,TRBJ2-3,CASSFGTSGGDTQYF
TRBV25-1,TRBJ2-2,CASSEGRGELFF
TRBV9,TRBJ1-6,CATRRVQKYSPLHF
TRBV30,TRBJ2-3,CAWSLSGGRTDTQYF
TRBV7-2,TRBJ2-3,CASSFRRGTDTQYF
TRBV5-1,TRBJ1-1,CASRKGTGGSIGNEAFF
TRBV18,TRBJ1-1,CASSPPQGLAFF
TRBV2,TRBJ1-2,CASSGGIGYTF
TRBV30,TRBJ1-2,CAWRQGVNVHGYTF
TRBV18,TRBJ2-1,CASSPTAGDAYNEQFF
TRBV10-3,TRBJ1-1,CAPLKGQGVLGAFF
TRBV7-2,TRBJ1-1,CASSLIGGMLNTEAFF
TRBV18,TRBJ1-2,CASSASRFLDGYTF
TRBV7-3,TRBJ2-2,CASSSDTGELFF
TRBV6-5,TRBJ2-7,CASSYNLAGLYEQYF
TRBV5-4,TRBJ1-1,CASSWTGQLNTEAFF
TRBV11-1,TRBJ1-1,CASSPDSTGYSAFF
TRBV7-2,TRBJ1-2,CASSPTPRDYRGYTF
TRBV5-4,TRBJ1-4,CARAGGAGEKLFF
TRBV19,TRBJ2-3,CASSLGTLGTQYF
TRBV10-1,TRBJ1-5,CASSLPEIQPQHF
TRBV5-6,TRBJ1-6,CASSRGRFGSPLHF
TRBV28,TRBJ2-1,CASSLTGSSYNEQFF
TRBV6-5,TRBJ2-3,CASSYQTPSTDTQYF
TRBV19,TRBJ1-1,CASSPTRGSATEAFF
TRBV6-5,TRBJ2-5,CARLAGGQETQYF
TRBV4-3,TRBJ1-2,CASSPRTGYGYTF
TRBV7-3,TRBJ2-1,CASSDGTGLNNEQFF
TRBV29-1,TRBJ2-2,CSVEYGELFF
TRBV29-1,TRBJ2-3,CSVSRPGTGYTDTQYF
TRBV18,TRBJ1-6,CASSGQGASSPLHF